This entry features one T cell receptor beta chain sequence. Its antigen is not known. These data are taken from a study of PD-L1 blockade in urothelial cancer. Study details: Each patient had 0 to 3 earlier chemotherapy regimens.

Study results and caveats: Blood clones associated with the tumor expanded more at 3 weeks in durable-benefit patients. Having blood TCR clonality under the median before treatment predicted better survival.

Described time point: pretreatment peripheral blood. Patients were diagnosed with urothelial carcinoma, either locally advanced or metastatic. Clones were sequenced by immunoSEQ multiplex PCR, and TCRdb holds only the in-frame ones, with some missing. The table shows about 87,000 clones, with less than 90% occurring only once. This CDR3 is built from 16 residues. Trimming removed 5 bases from V and 7 bases from J; junction bases left unmatched: 12. CDR1 and CDR2 from the germline V gene are SEHNR and FQNEAQ (reference sequence). Sequences were derived from PBMCs, sampled around atezolizumab (anti-PD-L1) treatment. The chain carries TRBV7-9 and TRBJ1-4; TRBD1 agrees at 8 bases. This receptor was obtained from a man in his 60s with urothelial cancer. CDR3 sequence reads: CASSRGLQGGSEKLFF. The CDR3 DNA reads as TGTGCCAGCAGCCGAGGGTTACAGGGGGGCAGTGAAAAACTGTTTTTT.